This TCR beta chain is from a study of PD-1 blockade in classical Hodgkin lymphoma. Study findings and constraints: The baseline diversity of complete responders showed similarity to that of newly diagnosed patients.

TCRdb's table, derived via immunoSEQ multiplex PCR, lists solely in-frame clones and lacks some. The sample records roughly 52,000 clones, approximately 86% being singletons. Points on this clone: Its specificity is not known.

The time point was: cycle 4 day 1 (C4D1), after more than 5 weeks of nivolumab. Each of the patients experienced relapse following autologous stem cell transplantation, and their brentuximab vedotin exposure differed. The CDR3 is 13 residues long. Germline CDR1 reads MNHEY; CDR2 reads SVGAGI. The germline V and J ends were trimmed by 5 bases and 5 bases, with 9 bases remaining between them. The gene calls are TRBV6-5 and TRBJ2-2, with D perhaps TRBD1 or TRBD2 (5 bases each). Sequences were derived from peripheral blood mononuclear cells (PBMCs), sampled before the fourth cycle of nivolumab. The source of this sequence is a human donor with classical Hodgkin lymphoma. The CDR3 protein is CASSGTHTGELFF. Here the CDR3 DNA reads TGTGCCAGCAGTGGGACCCATACCGGGGAGCTGTTTTTT.